This T cell receptor beta chain stems from a study of memory CD4+ T cells and cytomegalovirus serostatus. Overall study findings and caveats: The CMV-associated TCR signature appears largely within the CD4+ memory repertoire. Of under 200 reported CMV TCRbeta sequences, some 70 were found in memory CD4+ repertoires. CMV serostatus prediction reached median AUC roughly 0.95, or 0.91 with US-trained model.

Turning to this clone: Its antigen remains unidentified.

Single viable CD3+CD4+CD8-CD45RO+ cells were sorted as the memory CD4+ T cells. There are 14 residues in the CDR3. V was clipped by 4 bases and J by 4 bases, with 12 bases between them. Germline V lookup: CDR1 SGHTS, CDR2 YDEGEE. Assay: immunoSEQ multiplex PCR; the TCRdb copy retains only in-frame clones and omits some. The data contain 60,000 to 70,000 clones, about 78% of them seen just once; the ten biggest clones take up 0.5% to 0.6%. This TCR came from an adult in good health and CMV-seronegative. Some clones in this sample may be carry-over from other donors' samples. What was sequenced was memory CD4+ T cells from blood. This rearrangement joins TRBV5-8 to TRBJ1-3; a possible D gene is TRBD1 (6 bases). DNA for the CDR3: TGTGCCAGCAGCCCCAGGGGATCGGGAAACACCATATATTTT. Its translation is CASSPRGSGNTIYF.